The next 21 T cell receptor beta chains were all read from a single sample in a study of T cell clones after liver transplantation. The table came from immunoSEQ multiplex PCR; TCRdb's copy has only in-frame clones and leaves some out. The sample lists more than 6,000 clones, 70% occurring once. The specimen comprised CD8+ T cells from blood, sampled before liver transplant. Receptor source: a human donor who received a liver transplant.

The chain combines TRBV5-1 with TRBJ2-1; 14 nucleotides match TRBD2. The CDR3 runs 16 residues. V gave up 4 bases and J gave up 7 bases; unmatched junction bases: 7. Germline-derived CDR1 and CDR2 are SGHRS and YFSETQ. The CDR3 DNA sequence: TGCGCCAGCAGCGCCTCGGGACTAGCGGGAGATAATGAGCAGTTCTTC. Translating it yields CASSASGLAGDNEQFF. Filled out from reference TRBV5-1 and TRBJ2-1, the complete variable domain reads KAGVTQTPRYLIKTRGQQVTLSCSPISGHRSVSWYQQTPGQGLQFLFEYFSETQRNKGNFPGRFSGRQFSNSRSEMNVSTLELGDSALYLCASSASGLAGDNEQFFGPGTRLTVL.

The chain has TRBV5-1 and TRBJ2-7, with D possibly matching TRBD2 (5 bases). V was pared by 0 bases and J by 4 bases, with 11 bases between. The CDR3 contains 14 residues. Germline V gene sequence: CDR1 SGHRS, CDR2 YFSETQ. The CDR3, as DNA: TGCGCCAGCAGCTTGGGACTGGGAGTTTACGAGCAGTACGTC. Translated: CASSLGLGVYEQYV.

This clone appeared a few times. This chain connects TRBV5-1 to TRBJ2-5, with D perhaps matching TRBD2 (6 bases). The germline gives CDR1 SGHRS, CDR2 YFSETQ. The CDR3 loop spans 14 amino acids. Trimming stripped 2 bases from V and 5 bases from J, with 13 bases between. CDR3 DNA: TGCGCCAGCAGCTTAGAGGAGGGCTGGGAGACCCAGTACTTC. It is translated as CASSLEEGWETQYF.

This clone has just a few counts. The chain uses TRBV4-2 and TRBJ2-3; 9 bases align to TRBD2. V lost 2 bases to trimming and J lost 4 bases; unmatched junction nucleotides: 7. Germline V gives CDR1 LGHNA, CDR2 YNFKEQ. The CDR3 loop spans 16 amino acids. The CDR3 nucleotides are TGTGCCAGCAGCCAAATGGGAGGCGGGGGGGCAGATACGCAGTATTTT. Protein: CASSQMGGGGADTQYF.

Here the CDR3 reads CASSPITGLTYEQYF. In DNA form, the CDR3 reads TGTGCCAGCAGCCCTATCACAGGGTTGACCTACGAGCAGTACTTC. This chain uses TRBV7-2 with TRBJ2-7; tentative D call: TRBD1 (6 bases). This CDR3 spans 15 amino acids. Trimming pared 5 bases from V and 2 bases from J, leaving 16 bases between. Looked up from germline, CDR1 is SGHTA and CDR2 is FQGNSA. Using reference TRBV7-2 and TRBJ2-7 for the parts outside the CDR3, the full variable domain is GAGVSQSPSNKVTEKGKDVELRCDPISGHTALYWYRQSLGQGLEFLIYFQGNSAPDKSGLPSDRFSAERTGGSVSTLTIQRTQQEDSAVYLCASSPITGLTYEQYFGPGTRLTVT.

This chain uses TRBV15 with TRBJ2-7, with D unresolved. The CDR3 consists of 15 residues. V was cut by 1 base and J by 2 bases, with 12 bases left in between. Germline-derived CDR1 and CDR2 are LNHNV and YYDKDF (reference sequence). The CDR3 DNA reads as TGTGCCACCAGCAGAGGATCTAGGAACACCTACGAGCAGTACGTC. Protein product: CATSRGSRNTYEQYV.

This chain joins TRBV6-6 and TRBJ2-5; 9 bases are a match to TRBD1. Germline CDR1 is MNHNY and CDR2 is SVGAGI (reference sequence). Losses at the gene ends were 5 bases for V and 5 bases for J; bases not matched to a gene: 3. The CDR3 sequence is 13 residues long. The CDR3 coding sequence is TGTGCCAGCAGTAGAGGACAGGGGGAGACCCAGTACTTC. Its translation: CASSRGQGETQYF.

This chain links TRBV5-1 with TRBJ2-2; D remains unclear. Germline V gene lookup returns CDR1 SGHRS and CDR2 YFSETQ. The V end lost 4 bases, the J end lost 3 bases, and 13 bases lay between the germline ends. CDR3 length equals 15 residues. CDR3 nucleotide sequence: TGCGCCAGCAGCCGAGTGACTGGGGACACCGGGGAGCTGTTTTTT. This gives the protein CASSRVTGDTGELFF.

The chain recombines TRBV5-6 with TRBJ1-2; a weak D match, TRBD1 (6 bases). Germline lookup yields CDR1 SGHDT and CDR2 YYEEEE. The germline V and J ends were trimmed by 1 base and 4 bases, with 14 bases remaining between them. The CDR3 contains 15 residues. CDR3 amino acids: CASSLIPTGFYGYTF. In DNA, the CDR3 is TGTGCCAGCAGCTTGATCCCCACAGGGTTCTATGGCTACACCTTC.

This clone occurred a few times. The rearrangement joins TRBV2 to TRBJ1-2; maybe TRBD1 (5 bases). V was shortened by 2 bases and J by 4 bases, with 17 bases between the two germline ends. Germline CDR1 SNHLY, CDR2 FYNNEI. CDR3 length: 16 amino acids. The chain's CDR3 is CASSEIVGGSSYGYTF. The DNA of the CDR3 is TGTGCCAGCAGTGAAATTGTTGGGGGTTCAAGCTATGGCTACACCTTC.

CDR3 sequence reads: CASSYSRVGTEAFF. In DNA form, the CDR3 reads TGTGCCAGCAGTTACTCCCGGGTTGGGACTGAAGCTTTCTTT. This chain joins TRBV6-5 and TRBJ1-1, with D uncertain. Germline CDR1 reads MNHEY; CDR2 reads SVGAGI. The V gene lost 0 bases and the J gene lost 5 bases, with 10 bases spanning the gap. This CDR3 is built from 14 residues.

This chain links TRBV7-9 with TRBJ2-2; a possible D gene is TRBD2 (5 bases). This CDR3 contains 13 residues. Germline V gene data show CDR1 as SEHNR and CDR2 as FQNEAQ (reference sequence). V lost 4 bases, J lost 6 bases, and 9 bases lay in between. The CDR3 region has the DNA TGTGCCAGCAGCTCAGCGGTCGCCGGGGAGCTGTTTTTT. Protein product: CASSSAVAGELFF.

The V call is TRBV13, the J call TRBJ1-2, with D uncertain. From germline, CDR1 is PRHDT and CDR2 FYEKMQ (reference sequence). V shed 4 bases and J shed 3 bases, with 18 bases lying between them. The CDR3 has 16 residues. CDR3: CASSSPLGIRDYGYTF. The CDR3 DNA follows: TGTGCCAGCAGCTCACCACTGGGGATTCGGGACTATGGCTACACCTTC.

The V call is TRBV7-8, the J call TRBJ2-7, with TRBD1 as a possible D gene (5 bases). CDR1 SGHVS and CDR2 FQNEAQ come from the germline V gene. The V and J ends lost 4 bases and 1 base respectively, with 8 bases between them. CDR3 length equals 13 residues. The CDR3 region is CASSSDRSYEQYF. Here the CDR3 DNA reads TGTGCCAGCAGCTCCGACAGATCCTACGAGCAGTACTTC.

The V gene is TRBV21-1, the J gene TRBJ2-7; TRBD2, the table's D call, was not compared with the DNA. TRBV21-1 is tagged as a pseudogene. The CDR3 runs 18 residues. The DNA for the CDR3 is TGTGCCAGCAGCCCCCGGCTAGCGGGGGGAATCGGCTCCTACGAGCAGTACTTC. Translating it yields CASSPRLAGGIGSYEQYF.

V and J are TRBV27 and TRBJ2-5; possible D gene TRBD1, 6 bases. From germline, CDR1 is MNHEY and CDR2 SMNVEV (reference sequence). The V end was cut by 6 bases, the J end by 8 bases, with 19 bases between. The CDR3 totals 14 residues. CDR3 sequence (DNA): TGTGCCAGCAGAATCGACAGGCTGGGTAGAACCCAGTACTTC. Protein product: CASRIDRLGRTQYF.

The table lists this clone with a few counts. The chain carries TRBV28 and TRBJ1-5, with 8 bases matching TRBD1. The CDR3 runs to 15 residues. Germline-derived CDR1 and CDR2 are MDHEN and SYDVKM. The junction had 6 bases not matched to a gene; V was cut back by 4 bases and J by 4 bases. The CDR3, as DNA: TGTGCCAGCAGTTACGGACAGGGAGGAAATCAGCCCCAGCATTTT. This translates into CASSYGQGGNQPQHF. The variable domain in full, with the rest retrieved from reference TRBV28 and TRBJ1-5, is DVKVTQSSRYLVKRTGEKVFLECVQDMDHENMFWYRQDPGLGLRLIYFSYDVKMKEKGDIPEGYSVSREKKERFSLILESASTNQTSMYLCASSYGQGGNQPQHFGDGTRLSIL.

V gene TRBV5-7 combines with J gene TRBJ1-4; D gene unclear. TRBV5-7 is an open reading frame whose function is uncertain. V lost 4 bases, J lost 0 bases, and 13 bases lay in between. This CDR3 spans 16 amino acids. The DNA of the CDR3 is TGTGCCAGCAGCGCACTTCGACCCGCAACTAATGAAAAACTGTTTTTT. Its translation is CASSALRPATNEKLFF.

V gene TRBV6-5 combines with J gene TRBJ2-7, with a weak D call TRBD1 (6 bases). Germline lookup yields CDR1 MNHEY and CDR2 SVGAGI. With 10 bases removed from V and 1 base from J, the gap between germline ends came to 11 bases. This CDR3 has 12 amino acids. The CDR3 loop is CATGTFSYEQYF. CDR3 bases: TGTGCCACCGGGACATTTTCCTACGAGCAGTACTTC.

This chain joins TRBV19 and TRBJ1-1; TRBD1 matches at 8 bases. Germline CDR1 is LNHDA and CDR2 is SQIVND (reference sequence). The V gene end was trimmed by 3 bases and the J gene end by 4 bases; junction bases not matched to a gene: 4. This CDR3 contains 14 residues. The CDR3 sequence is CASSISTGGTEAFF. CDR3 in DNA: TGTGCCAGTAGTATTTCAACAGGGGGCACTGAAGCTTTCTTT.

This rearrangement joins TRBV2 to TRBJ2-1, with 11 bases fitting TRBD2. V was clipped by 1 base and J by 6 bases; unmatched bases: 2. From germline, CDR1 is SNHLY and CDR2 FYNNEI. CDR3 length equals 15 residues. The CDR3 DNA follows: TGTGCCAGCAGTGAAGGGACTAGCGGGTTCAATGAGCAGTTCTTC. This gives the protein CASSEGTSGFNEQFF.